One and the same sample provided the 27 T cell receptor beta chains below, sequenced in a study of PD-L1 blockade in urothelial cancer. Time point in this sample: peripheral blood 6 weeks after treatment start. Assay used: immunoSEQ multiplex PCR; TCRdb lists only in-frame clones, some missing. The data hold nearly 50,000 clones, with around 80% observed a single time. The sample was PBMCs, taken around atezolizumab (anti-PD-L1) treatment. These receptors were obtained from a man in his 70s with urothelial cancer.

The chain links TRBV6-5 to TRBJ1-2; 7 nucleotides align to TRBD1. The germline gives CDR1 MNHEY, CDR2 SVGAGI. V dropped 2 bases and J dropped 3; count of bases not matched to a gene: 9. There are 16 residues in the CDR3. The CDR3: CASSYPSTGIDYGYTF. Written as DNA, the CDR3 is TGTGCCAGCAGTTACCCTTCGACAGGGATTGACTATGGCTACACCTTC.

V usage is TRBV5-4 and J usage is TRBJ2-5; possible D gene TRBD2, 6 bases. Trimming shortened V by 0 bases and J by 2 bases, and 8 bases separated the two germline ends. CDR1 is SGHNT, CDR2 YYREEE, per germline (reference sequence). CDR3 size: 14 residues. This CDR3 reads CASSLVGLQETQYF. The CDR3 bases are TGTGCCAGCAGCTTGGTAGGACTACAAGAGACCCAGTACTTC.

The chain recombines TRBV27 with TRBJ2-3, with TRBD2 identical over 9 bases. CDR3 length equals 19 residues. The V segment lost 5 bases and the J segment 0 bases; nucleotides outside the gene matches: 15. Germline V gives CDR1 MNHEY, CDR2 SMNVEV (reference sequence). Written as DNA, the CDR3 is TGTGCCAGCAGTCCTCGGGCTAGCGGGATCTTTCCTAGCACAGATACGCAGTATTTT. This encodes CASSPRASGIFPSTDTQYF.

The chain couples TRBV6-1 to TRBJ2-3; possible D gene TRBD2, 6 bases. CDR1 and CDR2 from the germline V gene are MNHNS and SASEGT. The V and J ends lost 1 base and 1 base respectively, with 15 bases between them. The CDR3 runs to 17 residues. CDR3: CASSEVPPPGGTDTQYF. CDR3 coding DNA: TGTGCCAGCAGTGAAGTTCCCCCCCCGGGAGGCACAGATACGCAGTATTTT.

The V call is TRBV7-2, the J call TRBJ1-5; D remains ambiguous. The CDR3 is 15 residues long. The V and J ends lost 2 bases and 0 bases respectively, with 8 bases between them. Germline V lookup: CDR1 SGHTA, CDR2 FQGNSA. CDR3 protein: CASSLKSGSNQPQHF. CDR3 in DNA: TGTGCCAGCAGCTTAAAATCCGGTAGCAATCAGCCCCAGCATTTT.

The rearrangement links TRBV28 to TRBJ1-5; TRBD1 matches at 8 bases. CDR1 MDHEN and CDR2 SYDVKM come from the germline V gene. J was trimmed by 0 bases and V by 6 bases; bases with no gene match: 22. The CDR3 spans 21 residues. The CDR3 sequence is CASRPPSPTKDRVYSNQPQHF. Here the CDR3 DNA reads TGTGCCAGCAGACCTCCATCCCCCACTAAGGACAGGGTCTATAGCAATCAGCCCCAGCATTTT.

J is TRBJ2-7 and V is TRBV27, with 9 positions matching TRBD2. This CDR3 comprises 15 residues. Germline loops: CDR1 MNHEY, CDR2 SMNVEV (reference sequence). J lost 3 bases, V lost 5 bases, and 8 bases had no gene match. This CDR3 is CASSPFAGGDYEQYF. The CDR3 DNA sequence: TGTGCCAGCAGTCCCTTTGCGGGAGGGGACTACGAGCAGTACTTC.

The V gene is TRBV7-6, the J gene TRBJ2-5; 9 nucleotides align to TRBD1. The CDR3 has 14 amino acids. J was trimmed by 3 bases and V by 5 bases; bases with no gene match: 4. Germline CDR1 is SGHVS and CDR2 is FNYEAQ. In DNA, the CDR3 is TGTGCCAGCAGCGAGACAGGGGGAGAAGAGACCCAGTACTTC. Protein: CASSETGGEETQYF.

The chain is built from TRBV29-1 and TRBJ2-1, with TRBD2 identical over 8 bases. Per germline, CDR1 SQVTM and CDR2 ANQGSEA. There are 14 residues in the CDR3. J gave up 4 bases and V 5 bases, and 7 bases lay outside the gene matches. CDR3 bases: TGCAGCGTTCCCTACACTAGCGGATACAATGAGCAGTTCTTC. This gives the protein CSVPYTSGYNEQFF.

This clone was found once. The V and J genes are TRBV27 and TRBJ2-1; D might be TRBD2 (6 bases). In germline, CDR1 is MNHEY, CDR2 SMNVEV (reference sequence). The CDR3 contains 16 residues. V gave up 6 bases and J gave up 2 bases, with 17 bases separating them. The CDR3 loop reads CASRRQAGPTYNEQFF. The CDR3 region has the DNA TGTGCCAGCAGGCGACAAGCGGGCCCCACCTACAATGAGCAGTTCTTC.

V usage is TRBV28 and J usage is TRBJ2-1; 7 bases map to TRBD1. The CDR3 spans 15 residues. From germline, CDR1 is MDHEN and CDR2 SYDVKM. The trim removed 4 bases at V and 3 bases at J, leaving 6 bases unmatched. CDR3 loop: CASSSGQRYYNEQFF. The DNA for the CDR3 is TGTGCCAGCAGTTCGGGACAGAGATACTACAATGAGCAGTTCTTC.

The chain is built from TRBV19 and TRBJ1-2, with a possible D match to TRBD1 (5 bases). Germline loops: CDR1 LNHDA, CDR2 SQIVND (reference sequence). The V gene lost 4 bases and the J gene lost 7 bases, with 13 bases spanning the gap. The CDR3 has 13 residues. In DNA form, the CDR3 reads TGTGCCAGTAGTACCGACAGTCGTAGTGGCTACACCTTC. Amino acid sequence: CASSTDSRSGYTF. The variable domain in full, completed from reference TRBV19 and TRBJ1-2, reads DGGITQSPKYLFRKEGQNVTLSCEQNLNHDAMYWYRQDPGQGLRLIYYSQIVNDFQKGDIAEGYSVSREKKESFPLTVTSAQKNPTAFYLCASSTDSRSGYTFGSGTRLTVV.

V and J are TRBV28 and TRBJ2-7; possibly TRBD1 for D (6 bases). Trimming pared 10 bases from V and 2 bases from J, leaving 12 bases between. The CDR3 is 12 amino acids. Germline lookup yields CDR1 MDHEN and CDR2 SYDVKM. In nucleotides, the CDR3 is TGTGCCACCTGGGACAAACCCTACGAGCAGTACTTC. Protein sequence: CATWDKPYEQYF.

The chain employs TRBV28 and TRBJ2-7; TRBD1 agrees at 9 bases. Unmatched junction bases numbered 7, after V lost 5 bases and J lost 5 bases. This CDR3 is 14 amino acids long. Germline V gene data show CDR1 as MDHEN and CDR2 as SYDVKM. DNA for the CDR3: TGTGCCAGCAGTCGACAGGGGGTTAATAACGAGCAGTACTTC. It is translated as CASSRQGVNNEQYF. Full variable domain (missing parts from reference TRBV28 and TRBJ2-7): DVKVTQSSRYLVKRTGEKVFLECVQDMDHENMFWYRQDPGLGLRLIYFSYDVKMKEKGDIPEGYSVSREKKERFSLILESASTNQTSMYLCASSRQGVNNEQYFGPGTRLTVT.

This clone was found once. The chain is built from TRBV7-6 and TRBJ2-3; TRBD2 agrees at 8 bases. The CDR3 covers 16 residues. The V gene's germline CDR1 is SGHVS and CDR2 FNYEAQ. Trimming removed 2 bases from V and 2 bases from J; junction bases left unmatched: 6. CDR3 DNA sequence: TGTGCCAGCAGCTTACCTAGCGGGTTTTTCACAGATACGCAGTATTTT. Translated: CASSLPSGFFTDTQYF.

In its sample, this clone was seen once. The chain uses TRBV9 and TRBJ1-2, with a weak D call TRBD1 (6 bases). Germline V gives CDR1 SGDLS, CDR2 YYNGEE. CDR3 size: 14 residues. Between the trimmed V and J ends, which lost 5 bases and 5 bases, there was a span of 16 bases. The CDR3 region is CASSRGRGIYGYTF. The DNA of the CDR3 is TGTGCCAGCAGTCGGGGAAGGGGGATTTATGGCTACACCTTC.

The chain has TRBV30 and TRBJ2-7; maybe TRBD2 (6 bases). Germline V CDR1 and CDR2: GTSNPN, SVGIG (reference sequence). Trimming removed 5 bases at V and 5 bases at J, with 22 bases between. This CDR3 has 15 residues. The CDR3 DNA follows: TGTGCCTGGGGAGGGGCTAGCGCCTTTAAGAACGAGCAGTACTTC. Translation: CAWGGASAFKNEQYF.

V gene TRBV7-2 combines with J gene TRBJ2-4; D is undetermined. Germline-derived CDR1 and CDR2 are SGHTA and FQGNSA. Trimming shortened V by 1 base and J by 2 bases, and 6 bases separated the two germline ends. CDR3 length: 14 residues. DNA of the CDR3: TGTGCCAGCAGCTTAGGAGGAACCAAAAACATTCAGTACTTC. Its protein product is CASSLGGTKNIQYF.

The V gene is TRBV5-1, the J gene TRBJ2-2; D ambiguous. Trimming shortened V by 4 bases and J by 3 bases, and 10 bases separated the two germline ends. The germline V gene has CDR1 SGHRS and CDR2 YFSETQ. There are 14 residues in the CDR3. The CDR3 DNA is TGCGCCAGCAGCCTCGGGTTGGACACCGGGGAGCTGTTTTTT. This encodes CASSLGLDTGELFF.

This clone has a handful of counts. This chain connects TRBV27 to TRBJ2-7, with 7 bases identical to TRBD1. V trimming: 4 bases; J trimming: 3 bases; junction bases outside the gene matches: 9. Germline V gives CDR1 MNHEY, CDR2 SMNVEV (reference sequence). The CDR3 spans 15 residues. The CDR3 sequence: CASSSYRAGGYEQYF. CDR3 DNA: TGTGCCAGCAGTTCCTATCGAGCAGGGGGCTACGAGCAGTACTTC.

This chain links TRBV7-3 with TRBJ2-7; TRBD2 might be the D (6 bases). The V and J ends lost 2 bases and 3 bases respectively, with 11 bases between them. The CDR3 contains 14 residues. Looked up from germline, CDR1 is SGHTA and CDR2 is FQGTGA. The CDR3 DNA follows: TGTGCCAGCAGCTTACGCGCAGCGGGCTACGAGCAGTACTTC. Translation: CASSLRAAGYEQYF. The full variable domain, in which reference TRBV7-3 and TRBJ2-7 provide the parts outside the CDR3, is GAGVSQTPSNKVTEKGKYVELRCDPISGHTALYWYRQSLGQGPEFLIYFQGTGAADDSGLPNDRFFAVRPEGSVSTLKIQRTERGDSAVYLCASSLRAAGYEQYFGPGTRLTVT.

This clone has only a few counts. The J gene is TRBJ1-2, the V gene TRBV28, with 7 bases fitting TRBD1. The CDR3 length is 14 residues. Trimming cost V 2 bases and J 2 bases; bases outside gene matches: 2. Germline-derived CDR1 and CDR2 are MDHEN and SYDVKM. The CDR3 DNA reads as TGTGCCAGCAGTTTAGGAGGGGGCAACTATGGCTACACCTTC. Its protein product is CASSLGGGNYGYTF.

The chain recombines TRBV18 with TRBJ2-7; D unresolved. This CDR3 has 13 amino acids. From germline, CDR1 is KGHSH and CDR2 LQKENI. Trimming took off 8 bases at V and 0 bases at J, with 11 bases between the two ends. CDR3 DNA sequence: TGTGCCAGCGCGACTGGATACTCCTACGAGCAGTACTTC. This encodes CASATGYSYEQYF.

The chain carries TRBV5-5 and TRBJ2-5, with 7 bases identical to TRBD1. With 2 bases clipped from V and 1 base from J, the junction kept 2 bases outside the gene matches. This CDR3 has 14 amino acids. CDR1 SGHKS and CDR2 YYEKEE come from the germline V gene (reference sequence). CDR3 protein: CASSFPGGQETQYF. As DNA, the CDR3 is TGTGCCAGCAGCTTCCCAGGGGGCCAAGAGACCCAGTACTTC.

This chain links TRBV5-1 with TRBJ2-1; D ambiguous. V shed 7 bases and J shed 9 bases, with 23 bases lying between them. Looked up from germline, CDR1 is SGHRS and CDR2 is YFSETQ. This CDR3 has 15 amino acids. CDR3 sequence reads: CASDPSAAGASEQFF. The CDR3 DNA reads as TGCGCCAGCGACCCCTCGGCGGCCGGAGCTAGTGAGCAGTTCTTC.

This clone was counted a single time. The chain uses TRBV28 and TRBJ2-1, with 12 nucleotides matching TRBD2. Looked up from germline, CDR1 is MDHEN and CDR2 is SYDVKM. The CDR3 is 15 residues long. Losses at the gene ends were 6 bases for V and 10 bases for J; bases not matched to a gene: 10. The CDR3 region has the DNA TGTGCCAGCAGCATTCTAGCGGGGGGGGCAAGCGAGCAGTTCTTC. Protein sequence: CASSILAGGASEQFF.

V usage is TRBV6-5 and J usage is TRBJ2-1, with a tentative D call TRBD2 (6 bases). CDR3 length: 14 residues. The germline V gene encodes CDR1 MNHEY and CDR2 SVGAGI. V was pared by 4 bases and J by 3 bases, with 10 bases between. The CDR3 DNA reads TGTGCCAGCAGTTGGACCGGGGGCTACAATGAGCAGTTCTTC. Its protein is CASSWTGGYNEQFF.